This T cell receptor beta chain was found in a study of shared clonotypes between healthy human individuals. Study-wide findings and caveats: Only a few donors were included, so the genetic and exposure-history diversity represented was limited. Rarefaction exposed incomplete sorted-subset sequencing despite large depth.

The CDR3 is 14 amino acids. Germline assignment: CDR1 SGDLS and CDR2 YYNGEE. With 0 bases removed from V and 1 base from J, the gap between germline ends came to 7 bases. Several immunoSEQ plates received, in even portions, the genomic DNA of each subset. Method: immunoSEQ multiplex PCR; TCRdb's copy keeps in-frame clones and lacks some. The sample carries 110,000 or so clones, under 70% recorded once. CD45RO+ cells joined CCR7-negative CD45RA+ TemRA cells to form CD8 memory. This clone was seen more than once but under ten times. Its antigen is unknown. Other nucleotide sequences in the sample specify the same CDR3.

The chain uses TRBV9 and TRBJ2-5; tentatively, D is TRBD2 (5 bases). The receptor's source is a woman aged 25 to 39 in good health. The sequenced sample consisted of memory CD8+ T cells sorted from blood. This sample's subset: CD45RO+ cells pooled with CCR7-negative TemRA cells. CDR3 nucleotide sequence: TGTGCCAGCAGCGTAGCGGGGTCCCAAGAGACCCAGTACTTC. It codes for CASSVAGSQETQYF.